The entry that follows covers one T cell receptor (beta chain) sequence. This sample's RNA came from whole unsorted tissue. This record belongs to a study of tumor and adjacent non-tumor tissue in lung cancer. The library came from three nested PCR rounds adapted from ARM-PCR protocols. TCRdb analysed the multiplex PCR reads with MiXCR anew, one entry per CDR3 protein. The sample has over 60,000 distinct CDR3 sequences; roughly 80% are singletons. This CDR3 region has 13 residues. Per germline, CDR1 LNHDA and CDR2 SQIVND (reference sequence). V dropped 5 bases and J dropped 2 bases, with 7 bases sitting between them.

The chain is built from TRBV19 and TRBJ1-5; D call uncertain. This receptor was taken from a woman aged 45-59 years with non-small cell lung cancer. The material sequenced was lung tumor tissue. The CDR3 region has the DNA TGTGCCAGTAGTGAAGTAGGCAATCAGCCCCAGCATTTT. Translating gives CASSEVGNQPQHF.